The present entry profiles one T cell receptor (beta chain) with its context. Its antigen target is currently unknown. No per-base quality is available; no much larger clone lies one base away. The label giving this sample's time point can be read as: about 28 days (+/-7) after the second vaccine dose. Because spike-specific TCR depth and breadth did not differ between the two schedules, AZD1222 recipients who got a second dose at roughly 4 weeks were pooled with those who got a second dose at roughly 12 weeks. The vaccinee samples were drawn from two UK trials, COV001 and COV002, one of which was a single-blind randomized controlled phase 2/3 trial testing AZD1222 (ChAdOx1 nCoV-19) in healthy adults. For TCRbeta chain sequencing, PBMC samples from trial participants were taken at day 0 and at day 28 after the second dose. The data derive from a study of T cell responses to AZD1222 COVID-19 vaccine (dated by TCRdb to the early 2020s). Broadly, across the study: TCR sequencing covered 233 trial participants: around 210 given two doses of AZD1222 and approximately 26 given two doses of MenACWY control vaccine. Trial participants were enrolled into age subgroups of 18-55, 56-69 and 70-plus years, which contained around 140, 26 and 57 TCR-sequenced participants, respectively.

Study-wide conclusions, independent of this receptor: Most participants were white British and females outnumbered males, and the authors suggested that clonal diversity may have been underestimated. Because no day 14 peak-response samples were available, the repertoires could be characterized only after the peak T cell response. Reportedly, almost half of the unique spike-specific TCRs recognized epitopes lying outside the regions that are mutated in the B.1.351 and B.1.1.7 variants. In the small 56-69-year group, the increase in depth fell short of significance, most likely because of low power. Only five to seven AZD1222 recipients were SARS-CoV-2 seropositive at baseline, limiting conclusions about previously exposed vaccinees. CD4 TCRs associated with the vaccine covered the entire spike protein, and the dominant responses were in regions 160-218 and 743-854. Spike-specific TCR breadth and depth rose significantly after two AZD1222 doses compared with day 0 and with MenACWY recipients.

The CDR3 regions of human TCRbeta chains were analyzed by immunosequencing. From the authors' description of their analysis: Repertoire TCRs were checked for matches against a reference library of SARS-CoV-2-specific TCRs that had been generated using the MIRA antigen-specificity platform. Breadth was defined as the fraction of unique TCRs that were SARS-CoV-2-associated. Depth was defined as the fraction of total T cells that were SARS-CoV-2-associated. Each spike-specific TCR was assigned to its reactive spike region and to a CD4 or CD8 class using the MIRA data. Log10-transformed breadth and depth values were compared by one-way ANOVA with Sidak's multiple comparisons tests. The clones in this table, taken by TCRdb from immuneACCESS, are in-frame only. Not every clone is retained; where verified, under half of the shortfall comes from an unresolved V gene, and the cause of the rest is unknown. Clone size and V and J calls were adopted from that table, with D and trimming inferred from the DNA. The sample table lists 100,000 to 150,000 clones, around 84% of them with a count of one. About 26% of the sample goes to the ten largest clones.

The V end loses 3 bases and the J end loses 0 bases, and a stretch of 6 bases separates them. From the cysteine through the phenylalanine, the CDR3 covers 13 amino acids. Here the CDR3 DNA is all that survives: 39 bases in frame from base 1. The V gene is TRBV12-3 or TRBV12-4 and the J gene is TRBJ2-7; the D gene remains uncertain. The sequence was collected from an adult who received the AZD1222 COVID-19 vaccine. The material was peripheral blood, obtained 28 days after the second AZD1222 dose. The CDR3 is CASSLSTSYEQYF. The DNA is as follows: TGTGCCAGCAGTTTGAGCACCTCCTACGAGCAGTACTTC.